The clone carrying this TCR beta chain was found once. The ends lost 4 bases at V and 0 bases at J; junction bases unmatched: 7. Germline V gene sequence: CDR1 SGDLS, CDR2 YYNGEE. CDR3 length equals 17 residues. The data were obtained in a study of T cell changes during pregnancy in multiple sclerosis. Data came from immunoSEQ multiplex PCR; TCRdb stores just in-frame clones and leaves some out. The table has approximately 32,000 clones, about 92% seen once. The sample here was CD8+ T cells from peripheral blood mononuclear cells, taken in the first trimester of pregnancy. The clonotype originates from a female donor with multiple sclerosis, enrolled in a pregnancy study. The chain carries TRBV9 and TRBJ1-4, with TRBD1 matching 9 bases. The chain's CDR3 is CASSPWTGDATNEKLFF. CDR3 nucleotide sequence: TGTGCCAGCAGCCCTTGGACAGGGGATGCAACTAATGAAAAACTGTTTTTT.